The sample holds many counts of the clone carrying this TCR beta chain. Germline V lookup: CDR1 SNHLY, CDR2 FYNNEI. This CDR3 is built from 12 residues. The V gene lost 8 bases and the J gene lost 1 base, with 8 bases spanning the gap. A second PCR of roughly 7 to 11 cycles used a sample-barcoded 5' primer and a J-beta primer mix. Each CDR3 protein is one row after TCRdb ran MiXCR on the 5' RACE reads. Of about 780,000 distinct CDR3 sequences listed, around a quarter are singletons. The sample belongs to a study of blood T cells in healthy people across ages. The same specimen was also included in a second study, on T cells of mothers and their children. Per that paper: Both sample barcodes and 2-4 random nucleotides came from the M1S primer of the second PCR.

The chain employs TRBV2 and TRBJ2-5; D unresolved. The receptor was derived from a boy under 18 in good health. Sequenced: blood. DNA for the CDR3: TGTGCCAGCTCGGAACTCCAAGAGACCCAGTACTTC. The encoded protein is CASSELQETQYF.